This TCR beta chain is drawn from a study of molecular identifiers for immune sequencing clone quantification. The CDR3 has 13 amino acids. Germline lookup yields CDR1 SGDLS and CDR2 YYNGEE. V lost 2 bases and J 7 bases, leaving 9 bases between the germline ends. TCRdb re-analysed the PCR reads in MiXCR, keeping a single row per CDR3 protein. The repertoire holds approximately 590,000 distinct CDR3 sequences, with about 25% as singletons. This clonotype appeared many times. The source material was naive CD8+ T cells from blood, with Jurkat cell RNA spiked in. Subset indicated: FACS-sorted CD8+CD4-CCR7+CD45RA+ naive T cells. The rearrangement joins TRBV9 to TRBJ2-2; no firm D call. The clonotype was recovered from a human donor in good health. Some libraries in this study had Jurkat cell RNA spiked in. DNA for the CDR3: TGTGCCAGCAGCGTTGGCGTATACGGGGAGCTGTTTTTT. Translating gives CASSVGVYGELFF.